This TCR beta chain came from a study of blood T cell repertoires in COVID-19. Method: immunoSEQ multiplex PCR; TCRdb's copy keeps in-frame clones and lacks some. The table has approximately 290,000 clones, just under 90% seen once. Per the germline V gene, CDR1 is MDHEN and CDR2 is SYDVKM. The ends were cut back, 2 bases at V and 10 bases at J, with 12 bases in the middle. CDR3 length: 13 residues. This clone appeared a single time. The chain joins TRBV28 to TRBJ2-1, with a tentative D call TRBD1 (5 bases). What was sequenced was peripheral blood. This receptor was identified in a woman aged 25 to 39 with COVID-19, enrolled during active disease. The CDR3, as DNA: TGTGCCAGCAGTTTACTTAGGGGTAAGGAGCAGTTCTTC. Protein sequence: CASSLLRGKEQFF.